These 32 T cell receptor beta chains share one sample of origin, sequenced in a study of blood T cells in healthy people across ages. A second PCR, run for about 6 to 11 cycles, used a sample-barcoded 5' primer plus a J-beta primer mix. Via MiXCR, TCRdb re-called the 5' RACE reads, giving one row per CDR3 protein. In the table there are about 1,400,000 distinct CDR3 sequences, about 43% of which are singletons. Sequenced material: blood. Every receptor here comes from a woman between 18 and 29 years old in good health.

The chain uses TRBV7-8 and TRBJ1-1; 7 nucleotides line up with TRBD1. Germline CDR1 SGHVS, CDR2 FQNEAQ. V lost 1 base and J lost 0; bases outside the gene matches: 8. The CDR3 extends over 17 amino acids. The CDR3 is CASSLVGNRGMNTEAFF. The CDR3 DNA follows: TGTGCCAGCAGCTTAGTTGGCAACAGGGGTATGAACACTGAAGCTTTCTTT.

A few counts support this clonotype. The V gene is TRBV5-1, the J gene TRBJ2-5, with 7 bases matching TRBD1. Germline CDR1 SGHRS, CDR2 YFSETQ. The CDR3 runs to 16 residues. The ends lost 1 base at V and 1 base at J; junction bases unmatched: 7. The chain's CDR3 is CASSLPYRQGQETQYF. The CDR3 coding sequence is TGCGCCAGCAGCTTGCCCTACCGACAGGGCCAAGAGACCCAGTACTTC.

The rearrangement uses TRBV6-1 and TRBJ2-1, with 11 bases matching TRBD2. Germline CDR1 is MNHNS and CDR2 is SASEGT. With V trimmed by 3 bases and J by 5 bases, 9 bases remained unmatched. The CDR3 spans 17 residues. CDR3 nucleotides: TGTGCCAGCAGTGACGGGACTAGCGGCCCCAGGAACAATGAGCAGTTCTTC. Amino acid sequence: CASSDGTSGPRNNEQFF.

This sequence joins TRBV27 and TRBJ1-4; 9 bases are shared with TRBD1. Germline CDR1 MNHEY, CDR2 SMNVEV (reference sequence). V lost 1 base to trimming and J lost 8 bases; unmatched junction nucleotides: 20. This CDR3 has 20 amino acids. CDR3 nucleotide sequence: TGTGCCAGCAGTTTATTGCACGGGACAGGGCCGACCCTGTATCCGGAAAAACTGTTTTTT. It yields the protein CASSLLHGTGPTLYPEKLFF. The full variable domain, rest sourced from reference TRBV27 and TRBJ1-4, is EAQVTQNPRYLITVTGKKLTVTCSQNMNHEYMSWYRQDPGLGLRQIYYSMNVEVTDKGDVPEGYKVSRKEKRNFPLILESPSPNQTSLYFCASSLLHGTGPTLYPEKLFFGSGTQLSVL.

This chain uses TRBV7-9 with TRBJ2-5; D call uncertain. V was cut by 5 bases and J by 11 bases, with 18 bases left in between. CDR3 length equals 13 residues. The germline V gene encodes CDR1 SEHNR and CDR2 FQNEAQ (reference sequence). The CDR3, as DNA: TGTGCCAGCAGCCCACCATCGTACGGTGAGCAGTACTTC. Amino acid sequence: CASSPPSYGEQYF.

The genes are TRBV7-2 and TRBJ2-1, with TRBD2 matching 9 bases. The CDR3 covers 15 residues. With 3 bases clipped from V and 10 bases from J, the junction kept 10 bases outside the gene matches. In germline, CDR1 is SGHTA, CDR2 FQGNSA. The CDR3 spells CASSFHSGGRGEQFF. The CDR3 coding sequence is TGTGCCAGCAGCTTCCATAGCGGGGGCCGAGGAGAGCAGTTCTTC.

This clonotype showed up just a few times. The chain is built from TRBV10-2 and TRBJ2-4; D is perhaps TRBD1 (5 bases). Trimming left V 6 bases short and J 5 bases short, with 11 bases between. This CDR3 has 13 amino acids. Germline V CDR1 and CDR2: WSHSY, SAAADI. CDR3 residues: CASSQGPENIQYF. The DNA for the CDR3 is TGCGCCAGCAGCCAGGGCCCAGAAAACATTCAGTACTTC.

This clonotype has just a few counts. The chain uses TRBV7-9 and TRBJ2-5; no reliable D call. Trimming shortened V by 0 bases and J by 4 bases, and 9 bases separated the two germline ends. Germline V CDR1 and CDR2: SEHNR, FQNEAQ (reference sequence). The CDR3 is 14 residues long. The CDR3 nucleotides read TGTGCCAGCAGCTTAGCCCCCACGGGAGAGACCCAGTACTTC. Residues: CASSLAPTGETQYF.

This clonotype was found a few times. This chain connects TRBV7-9 to TRBJ1-2; 7 positions match TRBD1. V was pared by 4 bases and J by 8 bases, with 22 bases of the junction left unmatched. The CDR3 totals 18 residues. Germline V gene lookup returns CDR1 SEHNR and CDR2 FQNEAQ (reference sequence). The chain's CDR3 is CASSSGTRYRDRQGGYTF. CDR3 nucleotides: TGTGCCAGCAGCTCCGGGACACGTTACAGGGATAGACAGGGAGGCTACACCTTC. The full variable domain, its missing parts supplied by reference TRBV7-9 and TRBJ1-2, is DTGVSQNPRHKITKRGQNVTFRCDPISEHNRLYWYRQTLGQGPEFLTYFQNEAQLEKSRLLSDRFSAERPKGSFSTLEIQRTEQGDSAMYLCASSSGTRYRDRQGGYTFGSGTRLTVV.

This sequence joins TRBV5-4 and TRBJ2-5; the D gene is possibly TRBD1 (7 bases). Trimming took off 4 bases at V and 13 bases at J, with 20 bases between the two ends. The CDR3 has 13 amino acids. Per germline, CDR1 SGHNT and CDR2 YYREEE (reference sequence). The CDR3 region is CASSGGTDPLVYF. CDR3 sequence (DNA): TGTGCCAGCAGCGGCGGGACAGACCCATTAGTGTACTTC.

This clonotype was seen more than once but under ten times. This rearrangement joins TRBV7-9 to TRBJ2-3, with 8 bases identical to TRBD1. Germline CDR1 SEHNR, CDR2 FQNEAQ (reference sequence). The CDR3 consists of 14 residues. The V and J ends lost 8 bases and 2 bases, in that order; junction bases with no gene match: 6. In DNA, the CDR3 is TGTGCCAGCGGGCCGACAGGGGTCACAGATACGCAGTATTTT. Translated: CASGPTGVTDTQYF. Combining the CDR3 with reference TRBV7-9 and TRBJ2-3 gives the whole variable domain DTGVSQNPRHKITKRGQNVTFRCDPISEHNRLYWYRQTLGQGPEFLTYFQNEAQLEKSRLLSDRFSAERPKGSFSTLEIQRTEQGDSAMYLCASGPTGVTDTQYFGPGTRLTVL.

This clonotype was observed a handful of times. The chain joins TRBV6-1 to TRBJ2-5; D uncertain. The J call may be in error: the DNA end matches TRBJ2-7 better. CDR3 size: 15 residues. In germline, CDR1 is MNHNS, CDR2 SASEGT. In DNA, the CDR3 is TGTGCCAGCAGCGGCCTACAGATTTTAGAATACGAGCAGTACTTC. Its translation is CASSGLQILEYEQYF.

In its sample, this clonotype was seen a few times. The J gene is TRBJ2-1, the V gene TRBV14; 7 bases agree with TRBD2. The CDR3 is 14 residues long. Germline loops: CDR1 SGHDN, CDR2 FVKESK. V gave up 2 bases and J gave up 6 bases; unmatched junction bases: 4. The CDR3 spells CASSQQLATNEQFF. As DNA, the CDR3 is TGTGCCAGCAGCCAACAACTAGCGACCAATGAGCAGTTCTTC. Supplemented by reference TRBV14 and TRBJ2-1, the full variable domain reads EAGVTQFPSHSVIEKGQTVTLRCDPISGHDNLYWYRRVMGKEIKFLLHFVKESKQDESGMPNNRFLAERTGGTYSTLKVQPAELEDSGVYFCASSQQLATNEQFFGPGTRLTVL.

The chain links TRBV27 to TRBJ2-7; the D gene is possibly TRBD1 (6 bases). Germline V lookup: CDR1 MNHEY, CDR2 SMNVEV (reference sequence). The V end was cut by 5 bases, the J end by 1 base, with 21 bases between. The CDR3 spans 17 residues. The CDR3 DNA is TGTGCCAGCAGTCCGTACCTTAGACAGGACCCGTCCTACGAGCAGTACTTC. The encoded protein is CASSPYLRQDPSYEQYF.

This clonotype was seen a few times. The rearrangement uses TRBV5-1 and TRBJ2-1; the match to TRBD1 covers 9 bases. The length of the CDR3 is 16 residues. V trimming: 4 bases; J trimming: 4 bases; junction bases outside the gene matches: 9. The germline gives CDR1 SGHRS, CDR2 YFSETQ. This chain's CDR3 is CASSPVEGQGYNEQFF. Written as DNA, the CDR3 is TGCGCCAGCAGCCCGGTGGAGGGACAGGGATACAATGAGCAGTTCTTC.

This clonotype was observed a few times. The chain employs TRBV6-1 and TRBJ1-2; 8 positions agree with TRBD1. V shed 5 bases and J 0 bases; nucleotides not matched to a gene: 5. The CDR3 has 15 residues. The germline V gene has CDR1 MNHNS and CDR2 SASEGT. The CDR3 protein is CASSPTGASNYGYTF. The CDR3 coding sequence is TGTGCCAGCAGTCCGACAGGGGCGTCTAACTATGGCTACACCTTC.

This clonotype appeared a few times. The V gene is TRBV29-1, the J gene TRBJ1-1; no clear D. The V end lost 4 bases, the J end lost 6 bases, and 6 bases lay between the germline ends. The CDR3 runs 10 residues. Per the germline V gene, CDR1 is SQVTM and CDR2 is ANQGSEA. This CDR3 reads CSVGTSEAFF. Written as DNA, the CDR3 is TGCAGCGTTGGTACCTCTGAAGCTTTCTTT.

The sample holds a few counts of this clonotype. V is TRBV15 and J is TRBJ2-3, with 9 bases fitting TRBD1. From germline, CDR1 is LNHNV and CDR2 YYDKDF (reference sequence). This CDR3 has 17 residues. V lost 5 bases to trimming and J lost 4 bases; unmatched junction nucleotides: 13. This CDR3 reads CATSSRAGQGSADTQYF. The CDR3 DNA reads TGTGCCACCAGCTCCCGAGCGGGACAGGGTTCGGCAGATACGCAGTATTTT.

The rearrangement links TRBV27 to TRBJ1-1; the D gene is possibly TRBD1 (5 bases). V gave up 7 bases and J gave up 1 base, with 16 bases separating them. This CDR3 has 15 amino acids. Germline V lookup: CDR1 MNHEY, CDR2 SMNVEV (reference sequence). In DNA, the CDR3 is TGTGCCAGCACTGCCCAGGGTCCAAAGAACACTGAAGCTTTCTTT. Amino acid sequence: CASTAQGPKNTEAFF.

The V gene is TRBV28, the J gene TRBJ2-3; no firm D call. There are 13 residues in the CDR3. Looked up from germline, CDR1 is MDHEN and CDR2 is SYDVKM. Trimming removed 8 bases from V and 2 bases from J, with 11 bases in between. CDR3: CASGSMTTDTQYF. As DNA, the CDR3 is TGTGCCAGCGGTAGCATGACCACAGATACGCAGTATTTT.

The rearrangement joins TRBV15 to TRBJ2-7, with a possible D match to TRBD2 (6 bases). Germline assignment: CDR1 LNHNV and CDR2 YYDKDF (reference sequence). The V gene lost 3 bases and the J gene lost 1 base, with 10 bases spanning the gap. The CDR3 spans 14 residues. CDR3 DNA: TGTGCCACCAGCAGTGTCGGGACTTCCTACGAGCAGTACTTC. Amino acid sequence: CATSSVGTSYEQYF.

The table lists this clonotype with a few counts. This sequence joins TRBV7-8 and TRBJ2-1; 9 nucleotides line up with TRBD1. Trimming removed 5 bases from V and 2 bases from J; junction bases left unmatched: 7. The CDR3 loop spans 16 amino acids. The germline V gene has CDR1 SGHVS and CDR2 FQNEAQ. The CDR3 spells CASSPRQGEAYNEQFF. The CDR3 region has the DNA TGTGCCAGCAGCCCGAGACAGGGGGAGGCCTACAATGAGCAGTTCTTC. The whole variable domain, remainder taken from reference TRBV7-8 and TRBJ2-1, is GAGVSQSPRYKVAKRGQDVALRCDPISGHVSLFWYQQALGQGPEFLTYFQNEAQLDKSGLPSDRFFAERPEGSVSTLKIQRTQQEDSAVYLCASSPRQGEAYNEQFFGPGTRLTVL.

This clonotype has just one count. The chain is built from TRBV7-9 and TRBJ1-1; perhaps TRBD1 as D (5 bases). V gave up 5 bases and J gave up 1 base, with 14 bases separating them. CDR1 is SEHNR and CDR2 is FQNEAQ in the germline V gene (reference sequence). The CDR3 sequence is 15 residues long. For the CDR3, the DNA is TGTGCCAGCAGCCGTCCGGGACTGAGGAACACTGAAGCTTTCTTT. It yields the protein CASSRPGLRNTEAFF.

This chain links TRBV5-1 with TRBJ2-3; TRBD2 aligns across 15 bases. The V segment lost 4 bases and the J segment 11 bases; nucleotides outside the gene matches: 8. Germline V lookup: CDR1 SGHRS, CDR2 YFSETQ. The CDR3 loop spans 15 amino acids. CDR3 bases: TGCGCCAGCAGCGCGGGGACTAGCGGGGGGAAAGAGCAGTATTTT. This gives the protein CASSAGTSGGKEQYF.

This sequence joins TRBV9 and TRBJ2-3; 7 bases map to TRBD2. CDR1 and CDR2 (germline): SGDLS, YYNGEE. V was pared by 1 base and J by 0 bases, with 8 bases of the junction left unmatched. The CDR3 runs to 17 residues. In DNA, the CDR3 is TGTGCCAGCAGCGTATTTGGGGGGGGGATCAGCACAGATACGCAGTATTTT. It encodes CASSVFGGGISTDTQYF.

This clonotype was observed once. At one end the junction does not follow the germline gene, possibly because of a read error. CDR3 amino acids: CTSSLGGRAEQYF. The CDR3 DNA sequence: TGTACCAGCAGTTTAGGCGGGAGGGCCGAGCAGTACTTC. This chain uses TRBV12-3 or TRBV12-4 with TRBJ2-4; 9 bases line up with TRBD2. The end of the DNA fits TRBJ2-7 better, so the J call may be wrong. This CDR3 contains 13 residues.

Concerning this clonotype itself: At one of its ends the junction is not consistent with the germline gene, which may arise from a read error. The V and J genes are TRBV12-3 or TRBV12-4 and TRBJ2-5; D might be TRBD2 (6 bases). The tail of the sequence fits TRBJ2-7 better, so the J call may be wrong. The CDR3 sequence is 12 residues long. CDR3 bases: TGTGCCTGCAGTTTGGAGGGTTACGAGCAGTACTTC. Amino acid sequence: CACSLEGYEQYF.

J is TRBJ2-5 and V is TRBV6-4, with D possibly being TRBD1 (6 bases). Germline assignment: CDR1 MRHNA and CDR2 SNTAGT. The CDR3 has 15 residues. Trimming cost V 0 bases and J 2 bases, with 10 bases left between them. Here the CDR3 reads CASSDSGQPQETQYF. Written as DNA, the CDR3 is TGTGCCAGCAGTGACTCTGGACAGCCTCAAGAGACCCAGTACTTC.

The chain joins TRBV4-1 to TRBJ2-1; 11 nucleotides line up with TRBD2. Germline loops: CDR1 MGHRA, CDR2 YSYEKL. CDR3 length: 15 amino acids. The V and J ends lost 4 bases and 9 bases, in that order; junction bases with no gene match: 8. The CDR3 here is CASSLLAGGGGEQFF. The DNA for the CDR3 is TGCGCCAGCAGCCTCCTAGCGGGAGGAGGAGGTGAGCAGTTCTTC.

Only a few counts were recorded for this clonotype. The genes are TRBV7-3 and TRBJ2-7; 7 positions agree with TRBD2. The length of the CDR3 is 16 residues. V lost 0 bases, J lost 2 bases, and 7 bases stayed unmatched. The germline gives CDR1 SGHTA, CDR2 FQGTGA. The CDR3 DNA follows: TGTGCCAGCAGCTTAACCCCAGGGAGGGGTACCTACGAGCAGTACTTC. Translation gives CASSLTPGRGTYEQYF.

In this sample, this clonotype turned up a few times. The rearrangement links TRBV3-1 to TRBJ2-5, with D perhaps matching TRBD2 (6 bases). The V end lost 4 bases, the J end lost 11 bases, and 17 bases lay between the germline ends. This CDR3 spans 13 amino acids. CDR1 is LGHDT, CDR2 YNNKEL, per germline (reference sequence). The CDR3 nucleotides read TGTGCCAGCAGCCCCCGACTAGATGGTGAGCAGTACTTC. This translates into CASSPRLDGEQYF.

This clonotype turned up a few times. The chain links TRBV6-6 to TRBJ1-1, with TRBD1 identical over 10 bases. The germline V gene encodes CDR1 MNHNY and CDR2 SVGAGI (reference sequence). V was clipped by 2 bases and J by 4 bases; unmatched bases: 1. The CDR3 has 14 amino acids. The CDR3 loop is CASSYRTGGTEAFF. CDR3 DNA: TGTGCCAGCAGTTACAGGACAGGGGGCACTGAAGCTTTCTTT.